Sequencing of this T cell receptor beta chain was carried out in a study of T cells in localized non-small cell lung cancer. Overall study findings and caveats: Measurement of T cell clonality placed uninvolved adjacent lung highest, above the level in tumor. Median detection of top 100 tumor clones in adjacent lung was 57 clones. Longer overall survival accompanied higher blood T cell density. Heterogeneity cannot be ruled out, as sequencing used one tumor region only.

As regards this clone: Antigen: not known.

The V and J ends lost 5 bases and 0 bases respectively, with 14 bases between them. The CDR3 length is 16 residues. CDR1 is SGHRS and CDR2 is YFSETQ in the germline V gene. Generated by immunoSEQ multiplex PCR, the TCRdb table keeps only in-frame clones and is missing some. The repertoire consists of approximately 72,000 clones, with 70% to 90% occurring once and the leading ten covering 13%. The clonotype was recovered from a female donor of 60 years or more with stage I lung adenocarcinoma. Sequencing was performed on peripheral blood, taken before any cancer treatment. The chain recombines TRBV5-1 with TRBJ1-4, with D perhaps matching TRBD1 (6 bases). Here the CDR3 DNA reads TGCGCCAGCAGAAGGACAGACATCGCAACTAATGAAAAACTGTTTTTT. Amino acid sequence: CASRRTDIATNEKLFF. Variable domain in full (rest from reference TRBV5-1 and TRBJ1-4): KAGVTQTPRYLIKTRGQQVTLSCSPISGHRSVSWYQQTPGQGLQFLFEYFSETQRNKGNFPGRFSGRQFSNSRSEMNVSTLELGDSALYLCASRRTDIATNEKLFFGSGTQLSVL.